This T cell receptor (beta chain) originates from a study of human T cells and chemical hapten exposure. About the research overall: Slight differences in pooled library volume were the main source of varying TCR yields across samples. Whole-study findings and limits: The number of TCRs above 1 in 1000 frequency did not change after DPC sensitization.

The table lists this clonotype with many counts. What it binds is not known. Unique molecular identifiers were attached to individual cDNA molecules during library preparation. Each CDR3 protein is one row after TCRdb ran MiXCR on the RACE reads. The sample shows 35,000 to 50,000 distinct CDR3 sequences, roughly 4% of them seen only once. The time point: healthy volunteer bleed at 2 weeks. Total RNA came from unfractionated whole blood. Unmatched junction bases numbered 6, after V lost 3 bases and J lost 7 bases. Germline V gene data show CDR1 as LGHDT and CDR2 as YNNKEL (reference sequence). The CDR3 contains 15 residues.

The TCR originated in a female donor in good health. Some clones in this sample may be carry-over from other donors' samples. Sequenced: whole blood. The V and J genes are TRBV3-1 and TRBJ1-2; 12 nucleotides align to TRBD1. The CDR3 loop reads CASSQSGTGGSGYTF. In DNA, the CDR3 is TGTGCCAGCAGCCAGTCCGGGACAGGGGGCTCTGGCTACACCTTC.